Listed here are 26 T cell receptor beta chains from one sample, sequenced in a study of blood T cell repertoires in COVID-19. Repertoires were generated with immunoSEQ multiplex PCR, while TCRdb's copy carries only in-frame clones and drops some. The table lists about 320,000 clones, approximately 90% of them singletons. Source material: PBMCs or T cells enriched from blood (not recorded which). The source is a woman younger than 30 who had recovered from COVID-19.

The rearrangement uses TRBV27 and TRBJ2-2, with D maybe TRBD2 (6 bases). Germline V gene data show CDR1 as MNHEY and CDR2 as SMNVEV (reference sequence). The ends were cut back, 5 bases at V and 4 bases at J, with 11 bases in the middle. There are 14 residues in the CDR3. CDR3 in DNA: TGTGCCAGCAGTAACCACGGGGGCACCGGGGAGCTGTTTTTT. It yields the protein CASSNHGGTGELFF.

The gene calls are TRBV19 and TRBJ2-7; weak D call: TRBD1 (5 bases). The CDR3 loop spans 13 amino acids. Deletions cut 5 bases from V and 4 bases from J, with 12 bases between. Germline CDR1 LNHDA, CDR2 SQIVND (reference sequence). Written as DNA, the CDR3 is TGTGCCAGTAGTTCGGCAGGGCTATACGAGCAGTACTTC. Amino acid sequence: CASSSAGLYEQYF.

The rearrangement joins TRBV18 to TRBJ2-1; the match to TRBD2 covers 10 bases. This CDR3 region has 16 residues. Looked up from germline, CDR1 is KGHSH and CDR2 is LQKENI. The V and J ends lost 3 bases and 9 bases, in that order; junction bases with no gene match: 11. CDR3 coding DNA: TGTGCCAGCTCACCGGACGGGGAGCGGGGGGGCTCTGAGCAGTTCTTC. Translated: CASSPDGERGGSEQFF.

V gene TRBV6-5 combines with J gene TRBJ2-2, with D unresolved. Germline lookup yields CDR1 MNHEY and CDR2 SVGAGI. The CDR3 spans 13 residues. Trimming shortened V by 6 bases and J by 4 bases, and 9 bases separated the two germline ends. The chain's CDR3 is CASRERGTGELFF. The CDR3 region has the DNA TGTGCCAGCAGAGAGCGCGGCACCGGGGAGCTGTTTTTT.

The gene calls are TRBV5-1 and TRBJ2-2, with TRBD1 matching 10 bases. This CDR3 is 17 amino acids long. V lost 8 bases, J lost 7 bases, and 17 bases stayed unmatched. Looked up from germline, CDR1 is SGHRS and CDR2 is YFSETQ. CDR3 bases: TGCGCCAGTGTAGATCCGGGACAGGGGACTTTCATCGGGGAGCTGTTTTTT. Translated, it gives CASVDPGQGTFIGELFF.

The chain combines TRBV6-1 with TRBJ2-7; 10 nucleotides align to TRBD1. Looked up from germline, CDR1 is MNHNS and CDR2 is SASEGT. This CDR3 spans 16 amino acids. J lost 4 bases, V lost 4 bases, and 10 bases had no gene match. The CDR3, as DNA: TGTGCCAGCAGTGGGACAGGGGGAAAAAGGTGGTACGAGCAGTACTTC. Translation gives CASSGTGGKRWYEQYF.

The rearrangement joins TRBV30 to TRBJ1-3, with a possible D match to TRBD1 (5 bases). Germline V gene sequence: CDR1 GTSNPN, CDR2 SVGIG (reference sequence). V lost 0 bases and J lost 5, with 14 bases in between. The CDR3 totals 15 residues. CDR3 coding DNA: TGTGCCTGGAGTGTACCGGGGGGGGGAAGAAACACCATATATTTT. Translation gives CAWSVPGGGRNTIYF.

This chain links TRBV5-1 with TRBJ2-2; D remains unclear. Trimming stripped 0 bases from V and 3 bases from J, with 6 bases between. This CDR3 contains 14 residues. Germline loops: CDR1 SGHRS, CDR2 YFSETQ. This chain's CDR3 is CASSLVADTGELFF. Here the CDR3 DNA reads TGCGCCAGCAGCTTGGTCGCAGACACCGGGGAGCTGTTTTTT.

The rearrangement joins TRBV5-1 to TRBJ2-7, with 11 bases identical to TRBD2. This CDR3 is 19 amino acids long. Trimming cost V 0 bases and J 0 bases; bases outside gene matches: 11. The germline CDR1 and CDR2 sequences are SGHRS and YFSETQ. The CDR3 protein is CASSLASPGLAVSSYEQYF. The CDR3 DNA reads TGCGCCAGCAGCTTGGCGTCCCCGGGACTAGCGGTGAGCTCCTACGAGCAGTACTTC.

The chain is built from TRBV10-3 and TRBJ2-3; D might be TRBD2 (7 bases). Germline assignment: CDR1 ENHRY and CDR2 SYGVKD. The CDR3 spans 16 residues. Trimming took 9 bases from V and 4 from J, leaving 23 bases between them. The CDR3 DNA is TGTGCCATAAGCCCCGGGGGGCCGGGGGATTCAGATACGCAGTATTTT. Its protein is CAISPGGPGDSDTQYF.

This chain uses TRBV4-1 with TRBJ2-7; 7 bases map to TRBD1. The CDR3 is made up of 16 amino acids. The junction had 14 bases not matched to a gene; V was cut back by 4 bases and J by 5 bases. Germline V CDR1 and CDR2: MGHRA, YSYEKL. This chain's CDR3 is CASSPGPGRGSDEQYF. CDR3 coding DNA: TGCGCCAGCAGCCCAGGCCCTGGCAGGGGGAGCGACGAGCAGTACTTC.

This clone came up a few times. The genes are TRBV6-6 and TRBJ1-5; D gene unclear. The CDR3 sequence is 13 residues long. Looked up from germline, CDR1 is MNHNY and CDR2 is SVGAGI (reference sequence). Trimming stripped 2 bases from V and 4 bases from J, with 6 bases between. The CDR3 region is CASSYQDNQPQHF. CDR3 bases: TGTGCCAGCAGTTACCAGGATAATCAGCCCCAGCATTTT.

The chain recombines TRBV28 with TRBJ1-6; D is unresolved. This CDR3 contains 13 residues. The V end was cut by 3 bases, the J end by 13 bases, with 13 bases between. Germline V lookup: CDR1 MDHEN, CDR2 SYDVKM. In DNA form, the CDR3 reads TGTGCCAGCAGTTTCGCCGACGGGGATCCCCTCCACTTT. It translates to CASSFADGDPLHF.

The V and J genes are TRBV7-8 and TRBJ2-5; D is unresolved. The V gene lost 1 base and the J gene lost 2 bases, with 11 bases spanning the gap. This CDR3 is 15 amino acids long. Germline values: CDR1 SGHVS, CDR2 FQNEAQ. CDR3 sequence reads: CASSLVPTPQETQYF. The CDR3 DNA is TGTGCCAGCAGCTTAGTCCCTACCCCACAAGAGACCCAGTACTTC.

The genes are TRBV7-9 and TRBJ1-5; the D gene is possibly TRBD1 (6 bases). The V end lost 5 bases, the J end lost 3 bases, and 20 bases lay between the germline ends. The CDR3 extends over 17 amino acids. Germline lookup yields CDR1 SEHNR and CDR2 FQNEAQ (reference sequence). CDR3 sequence: CASSLSGGPDANQPQHF. The CDR3 bases are TGTGCCAGCAGCCTGTCCGGGGGGCCGGACGCCAATCAGCCCCAGCATTTT.

J is TRBJ2-5 and V is TRBV6-2 or TRBV6-3, with a possible D match to TRBD1 (6 bases). V shed 5 bases and J shed 1 base, with 8 bases lying between them. Germline CDR1 is MNHEY and CDR2 is SVGEGT. This CDR3 contains 13 residues. CDR3 bases: TGTGCCAGCAGTGCGGACAGCCAAGAGACCCAGTACTTC. Its translation: CASSADSQETQYF.

The chain employs TRBV4-1 and TRBJ2-7; TRBD1 matches 8 bases. Germline CDR1 MGHRA, CDR2 YSYEKL. Trimming cost V 6 bases and J 3 bases; bases outside gene matches: 7. This CDR3 has 14 residues. CDR3 region: CASSSGQGFYEQYF. CDR3 in DNA: TGCGCCAGCAGTTCTGGACAGGGATTCTACGAGCAGTACTTC.

The chain is built from TRBV19 and TRBJ2-3; the D gene is possibly TRBD1 (5 bases). Germline V gene sequence: CDR1 LNHDA, CDR2 SQIVND (reference sequence). V dropped 1 base and J dropped 0 bases, with 8 bases sitting between them. The CDR3 totals 15 residues. In DNA, the CDR3 is TGTGCCAGTAGTATAGCGACAGTTAGCACAGATACGCAGTATTTT. Amino acids: CASSIATVSTDTQYF. The complete variable domain, with remaining parts taken from reference TRBV19 and TRBJ2-3, reads DGGITQSPKYLFRKEGQNVTLSCEQNLNHDAMYWYRQDPGQGLRLIYYSQIVNDFQKGDIAEGYSVSREKKESFPLTVTSAQKNPTAFYLCASSIATVSTDTQYFGPGTRLTVL.

This clone was seen just once. The rearrangement joins TRBV28 to TRBJ1-1, with a weak D call TRBD1 (6 bases). Trimming cost V 5 bases and J 4 bases, with 20 bases left between them. There are 16 residues in the CDR3. The germline V gene has CDR1 MDHEN and CDR2 SYDVKM. CDR3 protein: CASSQIPQGFLTEAFF. In DNA, the CDR3 is TGTGCCAGCAGTCAGATTCCACAGGGCTTCCTCACTGAAGCTTTCTTT.

The rearrangement links TRBV27 to TRBJ1-4; possibly TRBD1 for D (5 bases). The CDR3 is made up of 14 amino acids. The V gene's germline CDR1 is MNHEY and CDR2 SMNVEV (reference sequence). V dropped 2 bases and J dropped 3 bases, with 7 bases sitting between them. The CDR3 here is CASSLGGANEKLFF. The CDR3 DNA sequence: TGTGCCAGCAGTTTAGGGGGGGCTAATGAAAAACTGTTTTTT.

V gene TRBV7-9 combines with J gene TRBJ1-2, with D possibly TRBD1 on 5 matching bases. The ends were cut back, 5 bases at V and 3 bases at J, with 13 bases in the middle. CDR3 length: 14 residues. Germline loops: CDR1 SEHNR, CDR2 FQNEAQ (reference sequence). In DNA, the CDR3 is TGTGCCAGCAGCCGCACCGGACAAGACTATGGCTACACCTTC. It encodes CASSRTGQDYGYTF.

The rearrangement uses TRBV5-1 and TRBJ1-5, with a tentative D call TRBD1 (5 bases). The germline V gene encodes CDR1 SGHRS and CDR2 YFSETQ. V gave up 4 bases and J gave up 1 base, with 12 bases separating them. The CDR3 runs to 15 residues. CDR3 bases: TGCGCCAGCAGCCCCTCGGGGGAGAGCAATCAGCCCCAGCATTTT. It yields the protein CASSPSGESNQPQHF. The full variable domain, with the rest looked up from reference TRBV5-1 and TRBJ1-5, is KAGVTQTPRYLIKTRGQQVTLSCSPISGHRSVSWYQQTPGQGLQFLFEYFSETQRNKGNFPGRFSGRQFSNSRSEMNVSTLELGDSALYLCASSPSGESNQPQHFGDGTRLSIL.

The J gene is TRBJ1-1, the V gene TRBV28; weak D call: TRBD1 (5 bases). There are 12 residues in the CDR3. Germline CDR1 and CDR2: MDHEN and SYDVKM. V lost 7 bases, J lost 1 base, and 7 bases lay in between. CDR3 protein: CASTGWNTEAFF. The CDR3 DNA is TGTGCCAGCACAGGGTGGAACACTGAAGCTTTCTTT.

The V gene is TRBV19, the J gene TRBJ2-1; D call uncertain. The germline CDR1 and CDR2 sequences are LNHDA and SQIVND (reference sequence). V dropped 4 bases and J dropped 3 bases, with 4 bases sitting between them. The CDR3 is made up of 12 amino acids. The CDR3 DNA reads as TGTGCCAGTAGTAGTAACTACAATGAGCAGTTCTTC. Translating it yields CASSSNYNEQFF.

J is TRBJ2-7 and V is TRBV18, with D unclear. V was cut by 3 bases and J by 3 bases, with 9 bases left in between. This CDR3 region has 13 residues. Germline-derived CDR1 and CDR2 are KGHSH and LQKENI. This chain's CDR3 is CASSPAERYEQYF. The CDR3, as DNA: TGTGCCAGCTCACCGGCCGAACGCTACGAGCAGTACTTC.

This clone came up many times. This chain uses TRBV3-1 (or the pseudogene TRBV3-2) with TRBJ2-1, with 12 bases lining up with TRBD2. CDR1 LGHDT and CDR2 YNNKEL come from the germline V gene (reference sequence). The CDR3 has 14 amino acids. After removal of 6 bases from V and 5 bases from J, the junction contained 2 bases not matched to a gene. The CDR3 loop is CASRLAGGNNEQFF. CDR3 nucleotides: TGTGCCAGCAGGCTAGCGGGAGGGAACAATGAGCAGTTCTTC.